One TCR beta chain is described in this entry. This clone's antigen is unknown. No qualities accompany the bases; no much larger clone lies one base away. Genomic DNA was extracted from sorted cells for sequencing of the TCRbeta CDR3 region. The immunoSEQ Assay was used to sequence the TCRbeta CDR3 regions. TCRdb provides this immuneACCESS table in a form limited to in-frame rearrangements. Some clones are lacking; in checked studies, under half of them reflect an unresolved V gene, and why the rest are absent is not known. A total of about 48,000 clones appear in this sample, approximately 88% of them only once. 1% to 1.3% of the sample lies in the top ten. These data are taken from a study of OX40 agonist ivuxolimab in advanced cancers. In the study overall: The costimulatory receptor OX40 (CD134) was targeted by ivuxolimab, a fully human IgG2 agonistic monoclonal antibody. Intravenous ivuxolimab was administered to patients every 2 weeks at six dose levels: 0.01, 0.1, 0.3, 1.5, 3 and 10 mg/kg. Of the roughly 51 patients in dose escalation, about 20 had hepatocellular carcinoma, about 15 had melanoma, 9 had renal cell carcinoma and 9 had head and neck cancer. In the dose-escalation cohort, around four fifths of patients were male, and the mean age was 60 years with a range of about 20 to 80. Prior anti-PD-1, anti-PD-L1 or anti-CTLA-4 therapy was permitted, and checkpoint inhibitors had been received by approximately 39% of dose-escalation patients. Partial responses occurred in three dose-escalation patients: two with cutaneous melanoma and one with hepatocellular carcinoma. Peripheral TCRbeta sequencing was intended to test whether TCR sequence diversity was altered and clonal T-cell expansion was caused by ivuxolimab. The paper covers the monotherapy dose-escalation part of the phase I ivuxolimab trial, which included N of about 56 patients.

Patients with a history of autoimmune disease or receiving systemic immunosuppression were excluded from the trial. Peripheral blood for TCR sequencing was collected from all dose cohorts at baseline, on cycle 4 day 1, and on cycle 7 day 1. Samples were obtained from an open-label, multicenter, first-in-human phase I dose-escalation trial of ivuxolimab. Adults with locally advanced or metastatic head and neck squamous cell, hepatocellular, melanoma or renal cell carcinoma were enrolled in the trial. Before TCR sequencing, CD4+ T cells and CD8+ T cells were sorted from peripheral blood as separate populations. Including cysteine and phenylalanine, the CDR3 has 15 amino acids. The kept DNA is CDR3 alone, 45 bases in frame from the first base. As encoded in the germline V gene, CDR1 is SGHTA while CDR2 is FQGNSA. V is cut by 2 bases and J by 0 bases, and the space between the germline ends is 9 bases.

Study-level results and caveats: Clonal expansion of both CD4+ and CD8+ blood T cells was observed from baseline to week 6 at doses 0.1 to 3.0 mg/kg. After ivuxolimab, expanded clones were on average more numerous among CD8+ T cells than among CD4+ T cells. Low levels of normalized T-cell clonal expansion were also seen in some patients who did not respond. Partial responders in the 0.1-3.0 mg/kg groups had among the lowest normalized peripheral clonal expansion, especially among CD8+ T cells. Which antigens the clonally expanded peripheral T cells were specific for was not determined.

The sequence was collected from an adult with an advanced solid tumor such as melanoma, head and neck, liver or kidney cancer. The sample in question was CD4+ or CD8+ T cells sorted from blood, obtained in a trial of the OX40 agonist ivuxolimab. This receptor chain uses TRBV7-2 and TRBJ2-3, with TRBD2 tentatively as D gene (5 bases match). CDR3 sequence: CASSLSRGSTDTQYF. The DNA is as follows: TGTGCCAGCAGCTTAAGTCGGGGTAGCACAGATACGCAGTATTTT.